Each of the 16 T cell receptor beta chains below was sequenced from the same sample in a study of a mutant IDH1 vaccine in newly diagnosed glioma. Time point given: baseline, week 1 (first vaccination visit). This sample's treatment: pre-vaccination baseline after standard-of-care therapy. Sequencing used immunoSEQ multiplex PCR; TCRdb keeps in-frame clones, though not all of them. The table has some 95,000 clones, around three quarters seen once. Sequencing used PBMCs, obtained from a glioma patient treated with radiotherapy, temozolomide or both. These receptors all stem from a man aged 35 to 55 with glioma.

The gene calls are TRBV7-2 and TRBJ1-2; the match to TRBD1 covers 8 bases. Germline V gives CDR1 SGHTA, CDR2 FQGNSA. V dropped 1 base and J dropped 3; count of bases not matched to a gene: 4. The CDR3 extends over 15 amino acids. CDR3 protein: CASSLGTGKDYGYTF. The CDR3 DNA reads as TGTGCCAGCAGCTTAGGGACAGGGAAAGACTATGGCTACACCTTC.

Only one count was recorded for this clone. V and J are TRBV7-9 and TRBJ2-1; tentatively, D is TRBD2 (5 bases). Germline V lookup: CDR1 SEHNR, CDR2 FQNEAQ (reference sequence). CDR3 length equals 14 residues. V was cut by 5 bases and J by 8 bases, with 16 bases left in between. The CDR3 coding sequence is TGTGCCAGCAGCCCAGTGACCCGCGGGCATGAGCAGTTCTTC. Protein: CASSPVTRGHEQFF. The entire variable domain, with the rest obtained from reference TRBV7-9 and TRBJ2-1, is as follows: DTGVSQNPRHKITKRGQNVTFRCDPISEHNRLYWYRQTLGQGPEFLTYFQNEAQLEKSRLLSDRFSAERPKGSFSTLEIQRTEQGDSAMYLCASSPVTRGHEQFFGPGTRLTVL.

This sequence joins TRBV19 and TRBJ1-5; 8 positions match TRBD1. CDR1 is LNHDA and CDR2 is SQIVND in the germline V gene (reference sequence). V lost 4 bases, J lost 5 bases, and 10 bases stayed unmatched. The CDR3 covers 16 residues. CDR3 nucleotide sequence: TGTGCCAGTAGTACCCGGACAGGGATGAGGGATCAGCCCCAGCATTTT. Its protein is CASSTRTGMRDQPQHF.

The J gene is TRBJ1-2, the V gene TRBV5-4; tentatively, D is TRBD1 (5 bases). This CDR3 comprises 13 residues. The ends were cut back, 0 bases at V and 8 bases at J, with 11 bases in the middle. In germline, CDR1 is SGHNT, CDR2 YYREEE (reference sequence). This chain's CDR3 is CASSLVSGWGYTF. The CDR3 DNA is TGTGCCAGCAGCTTGGTATCAGGGTGGGGCTACACCTTC.

This clone was observed once. The gene calls are TRBV5-6 and TRBJ2-2; 8 bases agree with TRBD2. The CDR3 covers 15 residues. Germline V gene sequence: CDR1 SGHDT, CDR2 YYEEEE. The junction had 9 bases not matched to a gene; V was cut back by 6 bases and J by 5 bases. The CDR3 DNA is TGTGCCAGCACCAAATCGGGGGGGCCAACCGGGGAGCTGTTTTTT. Protein sequence: CASTKSGGPTGELFF.

The J gene is TRBJ2-5, the V gene TRBV5-6; D is possibly TRBD2 (6 bases). Gene TRBJ2-7 matches the end of the DNA better, so the J call may be wrong. There are 13 residues in the CDR3. Germline V lookup: CDR1 SGHDT, CDR2 YYEEEE. The CDR3 coding sequence is TGTGCCAGCAGCTTTAGCGGTGCCTACGAGCAGTACTTC. It is translated as CASSFSGAYEQYF.

At least ten counts were recorded for this clone. The chain joins TRBV19 to TRBJ1-1; weak D call: TRBD1 (5 bases). The germline gives CDR1 LNHDA, CDR2 SQIVND (reference sequence). The CDR3 covers 18 residues. V lost 0 bases, J lost 2 bases, and 19 bases lay in between. The CDR3 DNA follows: TGTGCCAGTAGTATAGATCGTAGCAGAACCGGGGGAAACACTGAAGCTTTCTTT. It translates to CASSIDRSRTGGNTEAFF. Together with reference TRBV19 and TRBJ1-1, the CDR3 gives the full variable domain: DGGITQSPKYLFRKEGQNVTLSCEQNLNHDAMYWYRQDPGQGLRLIYYSQIVNDFQKGDIAEGYSVSREKKESFPLTVTSAQKNPTAFYLCASSIDRSRTGGNTEAFFGQGTRLTVV.

The chain couples TRBV13 to TRBJ2-2; 11 bases align to TRBD2. J was trimmed by 3 bases and V by 1 base; bases with no gene match: 7. This CDR3 has 18 amino acids. Germline CDR1 PRHDT, CDR2 FYEKMQ (reference sequence). In DNA, the CDR3 is TGTGCCAGCAGCTTAGTTGCTAGCGGGGGGCAGTACACCGGGGAGCTGTTTTTT. Protein sequence: CASSLVASGGQYTGELFF. The full variable domain, completed using reference TRBV13 and TRBJ2-2, is AAGVIQSPRHLIKEKRETATLKCYPIPRHDTVYWYQQGPGQDPQFLISFYEKMQSDKGSIPDRFSAQQFSDYHSELNMSSLELGDSALYFCASSLVASGGQYTGELFFGEGSRLTVL.

DNA of the CDR3: TGTGCCAGCAGCTCGGAAGCAGGGGGACTGTTTTTT. Its translation is CASSSEAGGLFF. V usage is TRBV7-8 and J usage is TRBJ1-4; TRBD1 matches at 7 bases. This CDR3 has 12 amino acids. The junction had 6 bases not matched to a gene; V was cut back by 4 bases and J by 13 bases. The V gene's germline CDR1 is SGHVS and CDR2 FQNEAQ.

The V and J genes are TRBV7-2 and TRBJ2-3; 7 positions agree with TRBD2. Germline lookup yields CDR1 SGHTA and CDR2 FQGNSA. V was pared by 5 bases and J by 3 bases, with 5 bases of the junction left unmatched. The CDR3 covers 14 residues. CDR3 sequence reads: CASSPWRETDTQYF. The CDR3 nucleotides read TGTGCCAGCAGCCCCTGGCGGGAGACAGATACGCAGTATTTT.

This chain uses TRBV9 with TRBJ1-2; tentatively, D is TRBD1 (6 bases). CDR1 is SGDLS, CDR2 YYNGEE, per germline. The CDR3 extends over 13 amino acids. V was shortened by 3 bases and J by 6 bases, with 12 bases between the two germline ends. CDR3 sequence (DNA): TGTGCCAGCAGCGCACAGAGGGGGGATGGCTACACCTTC. The encoded protein is CASSAQRGDGYTF.

This chain uses TRBV14 with TRBJ2-2; the match to TRBD1 covers 7 bases. This CDR3 contains 15 residues. Germline V lookup: CDR1 SGHDN, CDR2 FVKESK. V shed 4 bases and J 7 bases; nucleotides not matched to a gene: 9. CDR3: CASSPLRGLGGELFF. The CDR3 DNA follows: TGTGCCAGCAGCCCCTTGAGGGGGCTGGGCGGGGAGCTGTTTTTT.

The V gene is TRBV19, the J gene TRBJ2-7; 8 nucleotides match TRBD2. Germline trimming cut 6 bases from V and 3 bases from J; bases unmatched to any gene: 7. CDR1 is LNHDA and CDR2 is SQIVND in the germline V gene (reference sequence). The CDR3 totals 14 residues. CDR3 nucleotides: TGTGCCAGTAGCCCGGGGGGGGTCGGCTACGAGCAGTACTTC. This gives the protein CASSPGGVGYEQYF.

The chain combines TRBV18 with TRBJ2-5, with D unclear. CDR3 length equals 14 residues. V lost 1 base and J 0 bases, leaving 6 bases between the germline ends. Germline-derived CDR1 and CDR2 are KGHSH and LQKENI. The chain's CDR3 is CASSPLSYQETQYF. Here the CDR3 DNA reads TGTGCCAGCTCACCACTAAGCTACCAAGAGACCCAGTACTTC.

J is TRBJ2-5 and V is TRBV5-1; D is possibly TRBD1 or TRBD2 (6 bases each). Germline assignment: CDR1 SGHRS and CDR2 YFSETQ. This CDR3 is 13 amino acids long. Between the trimmed V and J ends, which lost 4 bases and 4 bases, there was a span of 11 bases. CDR3 protein: CASSPGGGETQYF. The CDR3 coding sequence is TGCGCCAGCAGCCCCGGGGGCGGAGAGACCCAGTACTTC.

The genes are TRBV15 and TRBJ2-3; maybe TRBD1 (6 bases). With 5 bases removed from V and 11 bases from J, the gap between germline ends came to 11 bases. This CDR3 has 11 amino acids. Germline CDR1 and CDR2: LNHNV and YYDKDF (reference sequence). CDR3 loop: CATSSRGQQYF. The CDR3 DNA follows: TGTGCCACCAGCTCCAGGGGCCAGCAGTATTTT.